These T cell receptor beta chains were read from a single sample in a study of technical replicates of blood from a handful of donors. Method: immunoSEQ multiplex PCR; TCRdb's copy keeps in-frame clones and lacks some. The sample has 100,000 or so clones, approximately 94% seen once. Sequenced input: T cells isolated from PBMCs. The receptors were gathered from a human donor in good health. The conserved cysteine and the conserved F or W are not part of the CDR3 here. A D gene is named only where the DNA matches it firmly. Clone size is given for some rows only: seen once, a few or many times, or a class if the clone is expanded.

v_call,d_call,j_call,clone_size,cdr3_aa
TRBV27,NA,TRBJ2-1,NA,ASSLSGGYEQF
TRBV7-9,TRBD1,TRBJ1-5,NA,ASSLVRGTGAFNQPQH
TRBV6-1,NA,TRBJ1-1,NA,ASKIGGLSTEAF
TRBV29-1,TRBD1,TRBJ1-4,NA,SVPDRGGEKLF
TRBV28,TRBD1,TRBJ1-5,NA,ASSRRDRGRQPQH
TRBV6-5,NA,NA,NA,ASSPGGLYEQY
TRBV18,NA,TRBJ1-4,NA,ASSPNLPETNEKLF
TRBV5-4,TRBD1,TRBJ2-7,NA,ASSAEWTGKPWGYEQY
TRBV19,NA,TRBJ2-6,NA,ASTVREITRAGANVLT
TRBV2,TRBD2,TRBJ2-7,few,ASSSVGGVYEQY
TRBV5-6,TRBD2,TRBJ2-7,NA,ASSSTFENGTSGREQY
TRBV5-1,NA,TRBJ2-1,NA,ASSDIATRSYNEQF
TRBV5-1,TRBD2,TRBJ2-3,NA,ASSPGLAGGPGTDTQY
TRBV29-1,TRBD1,TRBJ1-4,NA,SVQTGGGKLF
TRBV9,NA,TRBJ1-2,NA,ASSPRREPSEGYT
TRBV7-6,TRBD2,TRBJ2-4,NA,ASSPLRGGDIQY
TRBV27,TRBD2,TRBJ2-5,once,ASSLSSGSLAETQY
TRBV6-5,NA,TRBJ2-7,NA,ASSYRGGTTYEQY
TRBV28,TRBD2,TRBJ2-1,NA,ASSLSSGLAGEPEQF
TRBV9,NA,TRBJ2-3,NA,ASSFQTSPDTQY
TRBV4-2,NA,TRBJ2-4,NA,ASSQGGGPIVSIQY
TRBV2,TRBD1,TRBJ2-3,NA,ASGDRRPDTQY
TRBV4-1,TRBD2,TRBJ2-1,NA,ASSQSSGSHSYNEQF
TRBV10-1,TRBD1,TRBJ1-3,NA,ASTRGGNENTIY
TRBV7-8,TRBD1,TRBJ1-5,NA,ASTGTGGQPQH
TRBV9,NA,TRBJ2-1,NA,ASSVAGTTGDEQF
TRBV7-9,NA,TRBJ2-7,NA,ASTQTISYEQY
TRBV10-1,NA,TRBJ2-2,NA,VSSDFNRDTGELF
TRBV2,NA,TRBJ2-7,NA,ASLSSVAGSRSYEQY
TRBV18,NA,TRBJ2-2,NA,ASSSQGRPNTGELF
TRBV30,NA,TRBJ1-1,few,AWEPGHLNTEAF
TRBV2,TRBD2,TRBJ2-1,many,ASSEWTSGAYNEQF
TRBV6-5,TRBD2,TRBJ2-7,NA,ASSYGRGEVPYEQY
TRBV6-4,TRBD2,TRBJ2-1,NA,ASSESAGGYNEQF
TRBV6-4,NA,TRBJ2-1,NA,ASSDNPLRSYNEQF
TRBV19,TRBD1,TRBJ2-7,NA,ASRETGGRHEQY
TRBV30,NA,TRBJ2-1,NA,AWSPGAYNEQF
TRBV5-1,NA,TRBJ2-3,NA,ASSFRWGSTDTQY